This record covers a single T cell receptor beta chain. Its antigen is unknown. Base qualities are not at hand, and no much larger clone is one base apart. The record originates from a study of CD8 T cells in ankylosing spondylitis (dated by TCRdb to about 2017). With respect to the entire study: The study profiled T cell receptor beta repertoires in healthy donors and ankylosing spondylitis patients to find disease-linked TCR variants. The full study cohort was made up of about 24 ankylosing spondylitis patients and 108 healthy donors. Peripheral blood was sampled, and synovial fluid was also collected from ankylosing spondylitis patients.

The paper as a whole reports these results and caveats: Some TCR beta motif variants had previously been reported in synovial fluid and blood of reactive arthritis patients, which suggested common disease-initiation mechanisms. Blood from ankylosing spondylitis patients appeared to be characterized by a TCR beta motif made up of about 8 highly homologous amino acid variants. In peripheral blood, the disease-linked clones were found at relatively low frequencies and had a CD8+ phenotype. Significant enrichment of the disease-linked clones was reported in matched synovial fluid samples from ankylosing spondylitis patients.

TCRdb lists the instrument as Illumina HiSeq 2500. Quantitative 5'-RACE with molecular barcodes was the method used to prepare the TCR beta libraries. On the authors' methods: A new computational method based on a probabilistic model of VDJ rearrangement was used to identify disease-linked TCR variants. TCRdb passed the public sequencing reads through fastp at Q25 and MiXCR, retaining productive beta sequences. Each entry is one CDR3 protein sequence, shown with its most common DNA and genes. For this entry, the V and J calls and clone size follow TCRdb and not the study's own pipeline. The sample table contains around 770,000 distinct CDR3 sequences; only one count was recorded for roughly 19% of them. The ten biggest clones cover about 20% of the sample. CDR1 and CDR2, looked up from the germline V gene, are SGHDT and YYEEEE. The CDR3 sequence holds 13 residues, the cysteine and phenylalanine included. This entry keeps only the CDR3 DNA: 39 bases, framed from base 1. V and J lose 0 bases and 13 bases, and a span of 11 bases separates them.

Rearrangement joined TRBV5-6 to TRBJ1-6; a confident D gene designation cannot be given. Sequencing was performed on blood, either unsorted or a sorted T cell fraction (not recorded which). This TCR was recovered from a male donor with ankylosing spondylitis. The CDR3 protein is CASSLGRISPLHF. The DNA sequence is TGTGCCAGCAGCTTGGGCAGGATTTCGCCCCTCCACTTT.